This T cell receptor beta chain emerged from a study of spatial heterogeneity in lung cancer (dated by TCRdb to between 2018 and 2021). Regarding the complete study: More beta-chain than alpha-chain transcripts were consistently detected, likely reflecting higher beta-chain transcript abundance. TCR repertoire features were related to nonsynonymous mutation counts determined by whole-exome sequencing of tumor tissue. Both alpha and beta chains were TCR-sequenced in 210 or so tumor regions, approximately 64 matched nontumor lung samples and 56 PBMC samples obtained at surgery. In the raw uncorrected reads, each unique combination of TCR and UMI appeared more than ten times on average. The study quantitatively compared TCR alpha and beta repertoires across multiple tumor regions, matched nontumor lung and blood in non-small cell lung cancer. General findings and caveats noted by the study authors: Additional single-cell paired TCR alpha and beta sequencing was considered necessary to confirm, at a functional level, the hypothesis that regional TCRs recognize regional mutations.

This clonotype qualifies as medium-sized (0.01 to 0.1%). Its antigen target is currently unknown. The sample holds no much larger clone one base away, and base qualities are not on file. Taken from cysteine to phenylalanine, the CDR3 has 15 residues. Of all the DNA, just the CDR3 is kept, 45 bases in frame from base 1. The germline V gene provides CDR1 SGHVS and CDR2 FNYEAQ. V drops 5 bases and J drops 8 bases, leaving 21 bases in between. Interpreted using the paper, the time point label stands for: sample taken at primary tumor resection. Donors were over 60 patients with early-stage, untreated non-small cell lung cancer from the lung TRACERx cohort. Whole RNA extracted from tumor and nontumor lung tissue, or from cryopreserved PBMC samples, was used for TCR sequencing without cell sorting. Only patients for whom sufficient RNA was available from at least two tumor regions were selected for TCR sequencing. Tumor and adjacent nontumor lung specimens were reviewed by a lung pathologist before selection.

The library was obtained by 5' RACE. The listed sequencing device is NextSeq 500. The TCR library protocol attached a unique molecular identifier to each TCR cDNA molecule to allow correction of PCR and sequencing errors. The paper's data handling went like this. TCR identification, UMI-based error correction and CDR3 extraction were performed with Decombinator tools. Expanded TCRs were defined as those above a frequency of 2 per 1,000, corresponding to the top 1% of the tumor frequency distribution. Each repertoire was subsampled 100 times to 5,000 TCRs, after which Renyi diversity was computed with the R vegan package. CDR3 similarity networks were constructed using string-kernel similarity of amino acid triplets, with links drawn between CDR3s whose pairwise similarity was above 0.82. TCRdb redid the processing of the public reads, applying fastp at Q25 and MiXCR, and retained in-frame beta chains. Identical CDR3 proteins give one entry, which carries the most common genes and DNA. The V and J calls come from TCRdb's annotation, not from the publication. Counted in this sample were about 720 distinct CDR3 sequences; 15% of them appeared once. The ten largest account for about 9% of the sample.

This chain joins TRBV7-6 to TRBJ1-1, with the D gene not confidently named. Sequenced material: normal lung tissue next to the tumor, taken at surgery. The receptor comes from a male donor with early-stage non-small cell lung cancer. DNA sequence: TGTGCCAGCAGCCTCGGGCCGCGTCCCCATAGGGAAGCTTTCTTT. This yields the protein CASSLGPRPHREAFF.